The present entry profiles one T cell receptor beta chain with its context. This record belongs to a study of CD8 T cells in ankylosing spondylitis. As the method for making TCR beta libraries, quantitative 5'-RACE with molecular barcodes was used. Each CDR3 protein gets one entry after TCRdb re-called the 5' RACE reads with MiXCR. The sample gives approximately 92,000 distinct CDR3 sequences, about 8.1% of which show up once; 5.1% is in the top ten. Trimming shortened V by 2 bases and J by 7 bases, and 18 bases separated the two germline ends. Germline V gene data show CDR1 as MNHEY and CDR2 as SVGAGI. CDR3 size: 16 residues.

The source of this sequence is a male donor with ankylosing spondylitis or in good health (not recorded which). This chain uses TRBV6-5 with TRBJ2-1; possibly TRBD1 for D (5 bases). Sequencing was performed on blood, either unsorted or a sorted T cell fraction (not recorded which). The CDR3 region has the DNA TGTGCCAGCAGTTACGAGGCAGGGATGGTATTGAATGAGCAGTTCTTC. This encodes CASSYEAGMVLNEQFF.